One T cell receptor (beta chain) is described in this entry. The data were obtained in a study of blood T cell repertoires in COVID-19. At the level of the study: Samples representing acute and convalescent COVID-19 were sourced from the United States, Italy and Spain.

Those enrolled, adults aged roughly 18 to 95 years, came from 20 to 25 US areas. The assay was immunoSEQ multiplex PCR, and TCRdb's table has in-frame clones only and misses some. This sample has about 200,000 clones; roughly 89% occur once, and the top ten carry around 3.7%. The CDR3 sequence is 15 residues long. Trimming removed 5 bases at V and 5 bases at J, with 18 bases between. The V gene's germline CDR1 is MDHEN and CDR2 SYDVKM. Sequencing used PBMCs or T cells enriched from blood (not recorded which). The chain combines TRBV28 with TRBJ1-1; TRBD1 might be the D (6 bases). The receptor was isolated from a woman aged 25 to 39 with acute COVID-19. Here the CDR3 reads CASSKVTGRGTEAFF. Written as DNA, the CDR3 is TGTGCCAGCAGTAAAGTGACGGGGAGGGGGACTGAAGCTTTCTTT. Drawing the rest from reference TRBV28 and TRBJ1-1, the complete variable domain is DVKVTQSSRYLVKRTGEKVFLECVQDMDHENMFWYRQDPGLGLRLIYFSYDVKMKEKGDIPEGYSVSREKKERFSLILESASTNQTSMYLCASSKVTGRGTEAFFGQGTRLTVV.